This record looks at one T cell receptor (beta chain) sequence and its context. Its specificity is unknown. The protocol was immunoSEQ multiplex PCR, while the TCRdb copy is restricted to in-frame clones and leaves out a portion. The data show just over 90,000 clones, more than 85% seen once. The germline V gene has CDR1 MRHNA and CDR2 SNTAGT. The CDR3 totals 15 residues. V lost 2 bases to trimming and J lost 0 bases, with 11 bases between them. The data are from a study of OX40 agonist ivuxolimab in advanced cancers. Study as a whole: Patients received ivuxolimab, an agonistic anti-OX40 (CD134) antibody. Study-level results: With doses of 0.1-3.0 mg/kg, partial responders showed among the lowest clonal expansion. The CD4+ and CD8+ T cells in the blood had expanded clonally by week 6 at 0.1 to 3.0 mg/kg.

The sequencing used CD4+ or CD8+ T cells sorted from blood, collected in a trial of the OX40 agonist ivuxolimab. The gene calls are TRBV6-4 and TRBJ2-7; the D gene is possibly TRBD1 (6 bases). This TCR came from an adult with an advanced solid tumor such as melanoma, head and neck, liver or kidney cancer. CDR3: CASSDPTGLSYEQYF. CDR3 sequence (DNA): TGTGCCAGCAGTGACCCGACAGGTCTCTCCTACGAGCAGTACTTC.